Listed below are T cell receptor beta chains from one sample, sequenced in a study of cytomegalovirus exposure and HLA in healthy donors. TCRdb's copy holds only in-frame clones and misses some; the assay was immunoSEQ multiplex PCR. The table shows 110,000 to 150,000 clones, with 70% to 90% occurring only once. What was sequenced was PBMCs. Receptors were obtained from a woman in her thirties in good health and CMV-seropositive. Each CDR3 is given with its conserved first and last residue. A D gene is named only where the DNA matches it firmly. Expanded clones get a size class; other rows say once, few or many, or leave the size out.

J gene: TRBJ2-7
clone size: -
D gene: TRBD2
V gene: TRBV7-2
CDR3 DNA: TGTGCCAGCAGCTTAGATTCCCTTTGGACTAGCGGCTTCTACGAGCAGTACTTC
CDR3 protein: CASSLDSLWTSGFYEQYF

J gene: TRBJ1-1
clone size: -
D gene: TRBD1
V gene: TRBV11-1
CDR3 DNA: TGTGCCAGCAGCTTTCCTCCGGGACAGACGAACACTGAAGCTTTCTTT
CDR3 protein: CASSFPPGQTNTEAFF

J gene: TRBJ2-7
clone size: -
D gene: TRBD2
V gene: TRBV11-2
CDR3 DNA: TGTGCCAGCAGCCTCTTGACTAGCGGGGGCCCCTACGAGCAGTACTTC
CDR3 protein: CASSLLTSGGPYEQYF

J gene: TRBJ2-7
clone size: few
D gene: -
V gene: TRBV27
CDR3 DNA: TGTGCCAGCAGTTTATCCGCCCCCTCGGGACAGCGTCTTCGGGACTCCACCTACGAGCAGTACTTC
CDR3 protein: CASSLSAPSGQRLRDSTYEQYF

J gene: TRBJ2-1
clone size: -
D gene: -
V gene: TRBV5-5
CDR3 DNA: TGTGCCAGCAGCTCCGACCTAGCCGATGAGCAGTTCTTC
CDR3 protein: CASSSDLADEQFF

J gene: TRBJ2-7
clone size: -
D gene: TRBD1
V gene: TRBV5-6
CDR3 DNA: TGTGCCAGCAGCTTATGGACAGGACCTGGGGACGAGCAGTACTTC
CDR3 protein: CASSLWTGPGDEQYF

J gene: TRBJ2-1
clone size: -
D gene: -
V gene: TRBV5-4
CDR3 DNA: TGTGCCAGCAGCCCGGGTGGTGAGCAGTTCTTC
CDR3 protein: CASSPGGEQFF

J gene: TRBJ2-7
clone size: -
D gene: -
V gene: TRBV20-1
CDR3 DNA: TGCAGTGCTAGACAGTCCTACGAGCAGTACTTC
CDR3 protein: CSARQSYEQYF

J gene: TRBJ1-5
clone size: few
D gene: TRBD1
V gene: TRBV7-6
CDR3 DNA: TGTGCCAGCAGCCCAGGACAGGGGATCGGCAATCAGCCCCAGCATTTT
CDR3 protein: CASSPGQGIGNQPQHF

J gene: TRBJ1-1
clone size: -
D gene: TRBD1
V gene: TRBV2
CDR3 DNA: TGTGCCAGCAGTAGAGACAGGGGGCGTACTGAAGCTTTCTTT
CDR3 protein: CASSRDRGRTEAFF

J gene: TRBJ2-1
clone size: -
D gene: -
V gene: TRBV4-1
CDR3 DNA: TGCGCCAGCAGCCAAGGGAACCGACTCTCCTACAATGAGCAGTTCTTC
CDR3 protein: CASSQGNRLSYNEQFF

J gene: TRBJ2-7
clone size: -
D gene: TRBD1
V gene: TRBV6-5
CDR3 DNA: TGTGCCAGCAGTGAAGGGGACAGCTCCTACGAGCAGTACTTC
CDR3 protein: CASSEGDSSYEQYF

J gene: TRBJ2-3
clone size: -
D gene: -
V gene: TRBV4-1
CDR3 DNA: TGCGCCAGCAGCCAAGGTCCCCGGAGGAGGAGGCCAGATACGCAGTATTTT
CDR3 protein: CASSQGPRRRRPDTQYF

J gene: TRBJ2-3
clone size: -
D gene: TRBD2
V gene: TRBV18
CDR3 DNA: TGTGCCAGCTCACCTACGGCTAGCGGGGGGCCCACAGATACGCAGTATTTT
CDR3 protein: CASSPTASGGPTDTQYF

J gene: TRBJ2-5
clone size: -
D gene: -
V gene: TRBV9
CDR3 DNA: TGTGCCAGCAGCGTACAGGATCAAGAGACCCAGTACTTC
CDR3 protein: CASSVQDQETQYF

J gene: TRBJ2-7
clone size: -
D gene: TRBD2
V gene: TRBV18
CDR3 DNA: TGTGCCAGCTCACCACGGACGGGGGGTCCCTACGAGCAGTACTTC
CDR3 protein: CASSPRTGGPYEQYF

J gene: TRBJ1-1
clone size: -
D gene: -
V gene: TRBV19
CDR3 DNA: TGTGCCAGTAGTATACGTACAGCTAACATGAACACTGAAGCTTTCTTT
CDR3 protein: CASSIRTANMNTEAFF

J gene: TRBJ1-1
clone size: -
D gene: -
V gene: TRBV25-1
CDR3 DNA: TGTGCCAGCAGTGACCTCAGTGAAGCTTTCTTT
CDR3 protein: CASSDLSEAFF

J gene: TRBJ2-5
clone size: -
D gene: TRBD2
V gene: TRBV27
CDR3 DNA: TGTGCCAGCAGTTTTGGCGGGGGAGAGACCCAGTACTTC
CDR3 protein: CASSFGGGETQYF

J gene: TRBJ2-3
clone size: once
D gene: TRBD2
V gene: TRBV11-2
CDR3 DNA: TGTGCCAGCAGCGAAACGGGGGGAAACACAGATACGCAGTATTTT
CDR3 protein: CASSETGGNTDTQYF

J gene: TRBJ2-7
clone size: -
D gene: -
V gene: TRBV5-1
CDR3 DNA: TGCGCCAGCAGCTTCACAGGGCCGAAGGTTGGGCAGTACTTC
CDR3 protein: CASSFTGPKVGQYF

J gene: TRBJ1-2
clone size: few
D gene: TRBD1
V gene: TRBV5-1
CDR3 DNA: TGCGCCAGCAGCTTGGCCGGGACAGGGGGCGGCTATGGCTACACCTTC
CDR3 protein: CASSLAGTGGGYGYTF

J gene: TRBJ1-2
clone size: -
D gene: TRBD1
V gene: TRBV29-1
CDR3 DNA: TGCAGCGTTGGAGGACAGGGACCCTATGGCTACACCTTC
CDR3 protein: CSVGGQGPYGYTF

J gene: TRBJ1-4
clone size: -
D gene: -
V gene: TRBV15
CDR3 DNA: TGTGCCACCAGCAGAGAAAGCGGGTTTGTGGAAAAACTGTTTTTT
CDR3 protein: CATSRESGFVEKLFF